This section outlines one T cell receptor beta chain sequence together with its context. Its antigen is not identified. This sample was taken from a study of Tregs in tolerant kidney transplant recipients. General study findings and limits: Biological reproducibility was not directly addressed, but technical replication error appeared minimal. Tregs expanded with activated donor B cells seemed most donor-specific. Findings come from small patient numbers and require larger validation.

Thawed PBMCs were FACS-sorted into unstimulated CD4+CD25+CD127- regulatory T cells, CD4+CD25- non-regulatory cells, CD4 and CD8 cells. Sequenced by immunoSEQ multiplex PCR; TCRdb stores in-frame clones only, minus some. The data show roughly 250,000 clones, about 86% seen once. Sequences were obtained from CD4+ T cells from blood. This TCR was recovered from a human donor in good health.

The CDR3 loop reads CASSLQGRGGYTF. The CDR3 region has the DNA TGTGCCAGCAGTTTACAGGGGCGCGGTGGCTACACCTTC. The J gene is TRBJ1-2, the V gene TRBV27; D may be TRBD1 (6 bases). There are 13 residues in the CDR3. The germline gives CDR1 MNHEY, CDR2 SMNVEV (reference sequence). V lost 2 bases, J lost 7 bases, and 11 bases lay in between.